This TCR beta chain originates from a study of T-cell memory formation after mild COVID-19. Study at large: Largely, the TCR clusters proved donor specific. Overall study findings and caveats: What remained unconfirmed was the SARS-CoV-2 specificity of second-wave clones peaking on day 37. Among CD4+ contracting clones, most were CM and EM, and CD8+ ones EMRA.

The 5'RACE method, run with constant-segment primers, produced TCR alpha and TCR beta cDNA libraries (carrying sample barcodes and UMIs). TCRdb called the 5' RACE reads again in MiXCR, with one record for every CDR3 protein. Of approximately 88,000 distinct CDR3 sequences in the sample, around a quarter were seen once. On this clonotype: What it recognizes is unknown.

V was pared by 0 bases and J by 6 bases, with 4 bases of the junction left unmatched. The CDR3 is 16 amino acids. CDR1 and CDR2 (germline): LGHNA, YSLEER. V usage is TRBV4-3 and J usage is TRBJ2-2; 10 nucleotides align to TRBD2. This TCR came from a man aged 18 to 30 who had mild COVID-19 (a few samples of this study predate the infection). Cell type and time point are not known. The sequenced sample consisted of PBMCs or a T cell subset sorted from them (not recorded which). CDR3 in DNA: TGCGCCAGCAGCCAAGATACTAGCGGGATAGCCGGGGAGCTGTTTTTT. It translates to CASSQDTSGIAGELFF.